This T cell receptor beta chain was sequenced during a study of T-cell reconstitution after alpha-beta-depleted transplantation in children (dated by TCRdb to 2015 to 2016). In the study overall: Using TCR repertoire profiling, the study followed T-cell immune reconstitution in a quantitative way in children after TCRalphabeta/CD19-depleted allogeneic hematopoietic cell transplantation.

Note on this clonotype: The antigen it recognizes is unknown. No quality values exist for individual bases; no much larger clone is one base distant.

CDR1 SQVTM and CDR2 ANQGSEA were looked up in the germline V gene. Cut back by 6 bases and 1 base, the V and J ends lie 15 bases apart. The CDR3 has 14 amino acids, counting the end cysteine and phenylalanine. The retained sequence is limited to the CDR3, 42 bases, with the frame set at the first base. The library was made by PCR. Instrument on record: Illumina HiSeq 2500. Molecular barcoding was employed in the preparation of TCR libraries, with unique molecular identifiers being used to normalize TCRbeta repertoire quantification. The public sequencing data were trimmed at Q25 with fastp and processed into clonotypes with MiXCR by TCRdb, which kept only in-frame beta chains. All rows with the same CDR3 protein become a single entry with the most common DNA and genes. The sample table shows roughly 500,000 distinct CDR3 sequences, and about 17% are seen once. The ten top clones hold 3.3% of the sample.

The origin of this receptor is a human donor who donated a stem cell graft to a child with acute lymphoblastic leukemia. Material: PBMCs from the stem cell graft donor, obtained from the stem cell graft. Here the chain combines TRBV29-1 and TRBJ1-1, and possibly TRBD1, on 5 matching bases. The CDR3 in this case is CSVPRDLPNTEAFF. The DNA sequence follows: TGCAGCGTCCCAAGGGACCTCCCGAACACTGAAGCTTTCTTT.